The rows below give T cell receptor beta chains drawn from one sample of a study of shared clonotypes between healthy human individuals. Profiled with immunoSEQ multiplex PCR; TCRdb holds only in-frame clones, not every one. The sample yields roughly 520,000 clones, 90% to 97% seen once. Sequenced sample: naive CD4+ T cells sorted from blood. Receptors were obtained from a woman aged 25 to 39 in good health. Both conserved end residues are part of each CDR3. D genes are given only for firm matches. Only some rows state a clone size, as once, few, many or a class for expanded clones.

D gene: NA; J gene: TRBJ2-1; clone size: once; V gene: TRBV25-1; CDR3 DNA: TGTGCCAGCAGTGGTAACTTTTGGTCTGAGCAGTTCTTC; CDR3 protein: CASSGNFWSEQFF
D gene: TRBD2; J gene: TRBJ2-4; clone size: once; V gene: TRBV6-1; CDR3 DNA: TGTGCCAGCAGTGATAACATGGGACTAGCGGACTTAAACATTCAGTACTTC; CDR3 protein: CASSDNMGLADLNIQYF
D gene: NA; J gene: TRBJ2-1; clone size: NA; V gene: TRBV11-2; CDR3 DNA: TGTGCCAGCAGCCCCTTTGGGGGCGGGTGGACTAGAGACTACAATGAGCAGTTCTTC; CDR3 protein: CASSPFGGGWTRDYNEQFF
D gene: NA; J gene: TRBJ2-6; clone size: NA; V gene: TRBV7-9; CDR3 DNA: TGTGCCAGCAGCTTAGTGTTTGCAGGGGTGGCTGGGGCCAACGTCCTGACTTTC; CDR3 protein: CASSLVFAGVAGANVLTF
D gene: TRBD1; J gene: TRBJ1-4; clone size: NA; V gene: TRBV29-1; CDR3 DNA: TGCAGCGTTGAACATCCAGGGGGGACGGAAAAACTGTTTTTT; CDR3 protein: CSVEHPGGTEKLFF
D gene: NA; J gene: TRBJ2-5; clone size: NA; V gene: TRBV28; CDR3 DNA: TGTGCCAGCAGTTCACCCCCCAGGGTGGGGGAGACCCAGTACTTC; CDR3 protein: CASSSPPRVGETQYF
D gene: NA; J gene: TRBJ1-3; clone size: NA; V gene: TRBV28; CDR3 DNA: TGTGCCAGCAGACGACAGCTCTCTGGAAACACCATATATTTT; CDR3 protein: CASRRQLSGNTIYF
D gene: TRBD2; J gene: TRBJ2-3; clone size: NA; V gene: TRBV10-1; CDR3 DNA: TGCGCCAGCAGTGAGGGGATAGCGGGAGCAGATACGCAGTATTTT; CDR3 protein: CASSEGIAGADTQYF
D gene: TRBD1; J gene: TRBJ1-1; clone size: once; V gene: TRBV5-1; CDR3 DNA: TGCGCCAGCAGCTTGACGACAGGGGACGAATGGACTGAAGCTTTCTTT; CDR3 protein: CASSLTTGDEWTEAFF
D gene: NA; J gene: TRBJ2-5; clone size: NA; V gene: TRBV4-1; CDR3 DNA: TGCGCCAGCAGCCAAGGCCTATTTGGGGAGACCCAGTACTTC; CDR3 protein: CASSQGLFGETQYF
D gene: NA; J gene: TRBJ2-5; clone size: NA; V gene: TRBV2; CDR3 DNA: TGTGCCACCCTTTGGGCTAGTCACCAAGAGACCCAGTACTTC; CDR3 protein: CATLWASHQETQYF
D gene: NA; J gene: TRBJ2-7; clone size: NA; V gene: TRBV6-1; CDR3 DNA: TGTGCCAGCACCTCAGGGGGGCGTCCCTACGAGCAGTACTTC; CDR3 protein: CASTSGGRPYEQYF
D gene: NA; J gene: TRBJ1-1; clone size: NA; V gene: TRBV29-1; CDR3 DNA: TGCAGCGTTCTGACAGGCCCGACGAACACTGAAGCTTTCTTT; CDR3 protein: CSVLTGPTNTEAFF
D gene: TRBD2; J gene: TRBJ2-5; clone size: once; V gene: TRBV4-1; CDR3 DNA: TGCGCCAGCAGCCAAGACGGGGGGGGACTAGCGGGAGTCACAGAGACCCAGTACTTC; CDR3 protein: CASSQDGGGLAGVTETQYF
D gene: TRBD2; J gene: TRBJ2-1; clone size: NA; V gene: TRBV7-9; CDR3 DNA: TGTGCCAGCAGCTATTTAGCGGGAGGAGATGAGCAGTTCTTC; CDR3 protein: CASSYLAGGDEQFF
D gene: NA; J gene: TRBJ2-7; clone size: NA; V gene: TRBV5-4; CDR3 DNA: TGTGCCAGCAGCTTGAGCGCGGGGTACGAGCAGTACTTC; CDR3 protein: CASSLSAGYEQYF
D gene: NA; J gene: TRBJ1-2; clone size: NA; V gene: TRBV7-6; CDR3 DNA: TGTGCCAGCGGACCCGGGCCACTAGCAGGCTATGGCTACACCTTC; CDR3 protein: CASGPGPLAGYGYTF
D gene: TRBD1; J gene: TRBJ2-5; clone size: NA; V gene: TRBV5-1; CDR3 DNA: TGCGCCAGCAGCCTAAGCCGACAGGGACACGAGACCCAGTACTTC; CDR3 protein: CASSLSRQGHETQYF
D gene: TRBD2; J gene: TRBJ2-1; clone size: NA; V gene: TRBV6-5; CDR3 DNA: TGTGCCAGCAATGCCTGGACTAGCGGGAGGAATGAGCAGTTCTTC; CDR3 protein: CASNAWTSGRNEQFF
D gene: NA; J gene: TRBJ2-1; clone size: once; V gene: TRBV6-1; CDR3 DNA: TGTGCCAGCAGTCCGCCGGGCGTTGAGCAGTTCTTC; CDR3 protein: CASSPPGVEQFF
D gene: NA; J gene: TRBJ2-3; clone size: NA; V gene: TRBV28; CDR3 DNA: TGTGCCAGCAGTTTAGAGATTTCTAGCACAGATACGCAGTATTTT; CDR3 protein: CASSLEISSTDTQYF
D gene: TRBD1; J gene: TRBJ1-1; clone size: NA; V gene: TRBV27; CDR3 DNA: TGTGCCAGCAGCCCGGAGAGACAGGGCCGGGGGACTGAAGCTTTCTTT; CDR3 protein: CASSPERQGRGTEAFF
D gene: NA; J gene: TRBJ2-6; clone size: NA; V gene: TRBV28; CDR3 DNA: TGTGCCAGCGAACAGGGCCCTGGGGCCAACGTCCTGACTTTC; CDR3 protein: CASEQGPGANVLTF
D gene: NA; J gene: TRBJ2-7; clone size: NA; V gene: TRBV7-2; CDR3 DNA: TGTGCCAGCAGCCCGGGTGGTGTCTACGAGCAGTACTTC; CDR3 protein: CASSPGGVYEQYF
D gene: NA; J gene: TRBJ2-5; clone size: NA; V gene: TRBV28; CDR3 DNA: TGTGCCAGCAGTGTCCGACTACGGAGGGAGACCCAGTACTTC; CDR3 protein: CASSVRLRRETQYF
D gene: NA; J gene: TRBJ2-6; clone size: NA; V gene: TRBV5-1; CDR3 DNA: TGCGCCAGCAGCTTGTCCCCCCGTTCGTCTGGGGCCAACGTCCTGACTTTC; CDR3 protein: CASSLSPRSSGANVLTF
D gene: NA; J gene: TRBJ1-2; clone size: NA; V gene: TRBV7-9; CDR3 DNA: TGTGCCAGCAGCTTAGAGACAGGCAACTATGGCTACACCTTC; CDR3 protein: CASSLETGNYGYTF
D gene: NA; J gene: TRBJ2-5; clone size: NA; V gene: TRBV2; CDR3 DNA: TGTGCCAGCAGTGAATGGGAGACCCAGTACTTC; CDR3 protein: CASSEWETQYF
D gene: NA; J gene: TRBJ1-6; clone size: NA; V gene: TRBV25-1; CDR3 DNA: TGTGCCAGCAGCGATGAACAGCTAGATAATTCACCCCTCCACTTT; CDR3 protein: CASSDEQLDNSPLHF
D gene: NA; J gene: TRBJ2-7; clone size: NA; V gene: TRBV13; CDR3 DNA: TGTGCCAGCAGCCTCCAGCTCGCTTACGAGCAGTACTTC; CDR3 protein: CASSLQLAYEQYF
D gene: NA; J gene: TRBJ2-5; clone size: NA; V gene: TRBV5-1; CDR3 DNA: TGCGCCAGCAGCGCACAAGAGACCCAGTACTTC; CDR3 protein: CASSAQETQYF
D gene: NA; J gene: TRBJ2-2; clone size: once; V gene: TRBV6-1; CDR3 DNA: TGTGCCAGCAGTGAAGGCCTCTGGGGGAGGCGCATGGGCGGGGAGCTGTTTTTT; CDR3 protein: CASSEGLWGRRMGGELFF
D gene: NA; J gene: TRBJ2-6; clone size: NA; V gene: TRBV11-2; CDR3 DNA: TGTGCCAGCAGACGTCTGGGCTCTGGGGCCAACGTCCTGACTTTC; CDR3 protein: CASRRLGSGANVLTF
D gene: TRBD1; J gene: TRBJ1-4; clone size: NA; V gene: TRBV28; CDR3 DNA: TGTGCCAGCAGTTTATCGGACAGGGGGCGTGAAAAACTGTTTTTT; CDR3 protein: CASSLSDRGREKLFF
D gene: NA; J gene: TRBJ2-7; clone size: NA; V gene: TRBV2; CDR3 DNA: TGTGCCAGCAGTACCTCGGGGTACTCCTACGAGCAGTACTTC; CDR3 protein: CASSTSGYSYEQYF
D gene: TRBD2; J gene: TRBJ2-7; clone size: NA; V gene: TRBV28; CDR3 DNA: TGTGCCAGCAGCACTAGCGGGAGGGCTGCTGCCGAGCAGTACTTC; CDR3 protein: CASSTSGRAAAEQYF
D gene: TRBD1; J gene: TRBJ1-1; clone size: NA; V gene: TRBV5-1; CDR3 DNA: TGCGCCAGCAGCTTGGTTGGCAGGGGGGGCTCTGAAGCTTTCTTT; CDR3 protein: CASSLVGRGGSEAFF
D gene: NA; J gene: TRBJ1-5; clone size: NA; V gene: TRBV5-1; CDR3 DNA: TGCGCCAGCAGCCATGAAGGGAGGGGGTTGGGACAGCCCCAGCATTTT; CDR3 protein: CASSHEGRGLGQPQHF
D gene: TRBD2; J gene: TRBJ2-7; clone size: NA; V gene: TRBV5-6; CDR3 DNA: TGTGCCAGCAGCTATAGGACTAGCGGGGTTCCGGCCTACGAGCAGTACTTC; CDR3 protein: CASSYRTSGVPAYEQYF
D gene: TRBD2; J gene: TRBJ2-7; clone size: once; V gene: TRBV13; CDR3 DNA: TGTGCCAGCAGCACGCTTGGCAGGGTGAAGCGGGAGGGCTCCTACGAGCAGTACTTC; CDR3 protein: CASSTLGRVKREGSYEQYF
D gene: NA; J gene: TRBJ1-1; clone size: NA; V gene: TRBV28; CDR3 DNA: TGTGCCAGCAGTTTCCAACGGGCTGAAGCTTTCTTT; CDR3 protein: CASSFQRAEAFF
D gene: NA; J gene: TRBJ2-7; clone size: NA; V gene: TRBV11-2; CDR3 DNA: TGTGCCAGCAGCCCCACAGCTAGGGGGGCCGAGCAGTACTTC; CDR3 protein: CASSPTARGAEQYF
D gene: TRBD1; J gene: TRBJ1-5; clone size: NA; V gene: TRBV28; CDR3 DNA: TGTGCCATCTACGCCCGGGACAGTAATCAGCCCCAGCATTTT; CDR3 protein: CAIYARDSNQPQHF
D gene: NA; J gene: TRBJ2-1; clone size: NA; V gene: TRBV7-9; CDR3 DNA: TGTGCCAGCAGCTTAGAGATAGTCTGGGACAATGAGCAGTTCTTC; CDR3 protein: CASSLEIVWDNEQFF
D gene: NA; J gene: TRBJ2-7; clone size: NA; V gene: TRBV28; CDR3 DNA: TGTGCCAGCAGTTCCCAACCCCTAATCTACGAGCAGTACTTC; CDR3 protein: CASSSQPLIYEQYF
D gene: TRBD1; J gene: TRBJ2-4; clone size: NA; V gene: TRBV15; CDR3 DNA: TGTGCCCCGGGAACAGGGGTCGTAGCCAAAAACATTCAGTACTTC; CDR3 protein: CAPGTGVVAKNIQYF
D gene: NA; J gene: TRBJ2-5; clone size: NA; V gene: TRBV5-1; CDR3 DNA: TGCGCCAGCAGCTTGGCCGAGGGGCAAGAGACCCAGTACTTC; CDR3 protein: CASSLAEGQETQYF
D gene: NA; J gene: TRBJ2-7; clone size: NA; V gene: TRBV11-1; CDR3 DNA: TGTGCCAGCAGCTTAACCAGCGCAGGGACCTACGAGCAGTACTTC; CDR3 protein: CASSLTSAGTYEQYF
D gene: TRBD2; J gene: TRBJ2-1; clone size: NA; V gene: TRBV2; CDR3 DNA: TGTGCCAGCAGCCGGACTAGCGGGAGCAACGGCATGGACTACAATGAGCAGTTCTTC; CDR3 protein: CASSRTSGSNGMDYNEQFF
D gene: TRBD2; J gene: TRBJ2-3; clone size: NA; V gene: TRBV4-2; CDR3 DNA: TGTGCCAGCAGCCAAGATAGGGCGGGAGGTCCAGATACGCAGTATTTT; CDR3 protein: CASSQDRAGGPDTQYF